The clone carrying this T cell receptor beta chain was seen only a few times. Its cognate antigen is unknown. The sample belongs to a study of blood T cells in healthy people across ages. Study observations and caveats: PBMCs were not sorted, which prevented a conclusive comparison of naive versus antigen-experienced cells.

A second PCR, run for about 6 to 12 cycles, used a sample-barcoded 5' primer plus a J-beta primer mix. Each cDNA molecule was tagged by a template-switch adaptor with 12 random nucleotides. TCRdb used MiXCR to reprocess the 5' RACE reads, holding one entry per CDR3 protein. The data hold fewer than 600,000 distinct CDR3 sequences, with roughly a quarter observed a single time. CDR3 size: 16 residues. V gave up 0 bases and J gave up 0 bases, with 12 bases separating them. Germline-derived CDR1 and CDR2 are SGHRS and YFSETQ. This sample was shared with a second study, whose subject was T cells of mothers and their children.

Input material: blood. The receptor was derived from a boy aged 2 to 9 in good health. V is TRBV5-1 and J is TRBJ1-1, with a tentative D call TRBD1 (6 bases). CDR3 region: CASSLGTATMNTEAFF. CDR3 DNA: TGCGCCAGCAGCTTGGGGACAGCGACCATGAACACTGAAGCTTTCTTT. Full variable domain (missing parts from reference TRBV5-1 and TRBJ1-1): KAGVTQTPRYLIKTRGQQVTLSCSPISGHRSVSWYQQTPGQGLQFLFEYFSETQRNKGNFPGRFSGRQFSNSRSEMNVSTLELGDSALYLCASSLGTATMNTEAFFGQGTRLTVV.